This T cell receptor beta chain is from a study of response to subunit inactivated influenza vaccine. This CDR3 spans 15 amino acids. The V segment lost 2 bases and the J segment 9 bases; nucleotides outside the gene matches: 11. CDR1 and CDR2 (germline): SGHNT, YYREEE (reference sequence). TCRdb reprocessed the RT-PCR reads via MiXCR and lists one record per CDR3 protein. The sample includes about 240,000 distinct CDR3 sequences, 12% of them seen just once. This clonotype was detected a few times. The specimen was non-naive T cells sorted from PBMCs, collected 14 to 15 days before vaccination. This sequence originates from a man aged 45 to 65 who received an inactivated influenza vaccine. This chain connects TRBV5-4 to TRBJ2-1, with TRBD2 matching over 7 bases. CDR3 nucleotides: TGTGCCAGCAGCTTCGGGACTAACCTTCGTTCTGAGCAGTTCTTC. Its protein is CASSFGTNLRSEQFF. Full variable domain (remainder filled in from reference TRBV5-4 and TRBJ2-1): ETGVTQSPTHLIKTRGQQVTLRCSSQSGHNTVSWYQQALGQGPQFIFQYYREEENGRGNFPPRFSGLQFPNYSSELNVNALELDDSALYLCASSFGTNLRSEQFFGPGTRLTVL.